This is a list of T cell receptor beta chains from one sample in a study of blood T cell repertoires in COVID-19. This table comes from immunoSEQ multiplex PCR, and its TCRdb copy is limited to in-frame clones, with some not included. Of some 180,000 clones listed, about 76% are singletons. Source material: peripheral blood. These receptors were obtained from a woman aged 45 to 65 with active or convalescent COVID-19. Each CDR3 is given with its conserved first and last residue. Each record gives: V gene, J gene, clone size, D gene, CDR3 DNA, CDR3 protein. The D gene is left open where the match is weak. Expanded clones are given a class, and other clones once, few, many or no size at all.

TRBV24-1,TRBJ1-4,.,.,TGTGCCACCCAGGGTTTTAATGAAAAACTGTTTTTT,CATQGFNEKLFF
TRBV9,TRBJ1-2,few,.,TGTGCCAGCAGCGTAGGTGGTACGGGGAACTATGGCTACACCTTC,CASSVGGTGNYGYTF
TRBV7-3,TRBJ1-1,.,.,TGTGCCAGCAGCTTAGATTACAGCTCTAACACTGAAGCTTTCTTT,CASSLDYSSNTEAFF
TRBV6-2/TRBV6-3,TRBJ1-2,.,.,TGTGCCAGCAGTTACCTTTCAGGGGCCAGCTATGGCTACACCTTC,CASSYLSGASYGYTF
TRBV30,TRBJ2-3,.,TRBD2,TGTGCCTGGAGTGGACTAGCGGCCTTCAGGGATACGCAGTATTTT,CAWSGLAAFRDTQYF
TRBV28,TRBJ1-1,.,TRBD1,TGTGCCAGCAGCTCACACGGGACAGGGAACACTGAAGCTTTCTTT,CASSSHGTGNTEAFF
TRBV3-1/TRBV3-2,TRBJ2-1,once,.,TGTGCCAGCAGCCAAAATCTAGTCTCCTACAATGAGCAGTTCTTC,CASSQNLVSYNEQFF
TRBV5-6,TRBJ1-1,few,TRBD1,TGTGCCAGCAGCTCCTCGACAGGGCGAGCTTTCTTT,CASSSSTGRAFF
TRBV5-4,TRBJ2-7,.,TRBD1,TGTGCCAGCAGCACAGACACAGGGGGTAACGAGCAGTACTTC,CASSTDTGGNEQYF
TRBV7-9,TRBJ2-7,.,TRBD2,TGTGCCAGCAGCCATAGCGGGAGGGAACACTACGAGCAGTACTTC,CASSHSGREHYEQYF
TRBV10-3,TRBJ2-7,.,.,TGTGCCATCAGTGACAGGGTGGCCTACGAGCAGTACTTC,CAISDRVAYEQYF
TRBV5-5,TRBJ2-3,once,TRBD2,TGTGCCAGCCTGGGACTAGCGAGCACAGATACGCAGTATTTT,CASLGLASTDTQYF
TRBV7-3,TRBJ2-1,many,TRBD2,TGTGCCAGCAGCTTGACGGGACTAGCGGGAGAGGAACAGTTCTTC,CASSLTGLAGEEQFF
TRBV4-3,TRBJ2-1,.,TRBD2,TGCGCCAGCAGCCAAGATCGATCTAGCGGGACGTACAATGAGCAGTTCTTC,CASSQDRSSGTYNEQFF
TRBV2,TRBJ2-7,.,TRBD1,TGTGCCAGCAGTGACCAGGGGGCCTTCTCCTACGAGCAGTACTTC,CASSDQGAFSYEQYF
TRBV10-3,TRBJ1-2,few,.,TGTGCCATCAGTGAGACAGGGCACTATGGCTACACCTTC,CAISETGHYGYTF
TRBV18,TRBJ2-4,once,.,TGTGCCAGCTCACCATTCGGCGGGGAATCCAAAAACATTCAGTACTTC,CASSPFGGESKNIQYF
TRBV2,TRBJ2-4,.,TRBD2,TGTGCCAGCAAGGGACTAGCGGGAGTTGACATTCAGTACTTC,CASKGLAGVDIQYF
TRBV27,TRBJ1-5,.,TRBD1,TGTGCCAGCAGTTTGAAGGCAGGGGGTTATCAGCCCCAGCATTTT,CASSLKAGGYQPQHF
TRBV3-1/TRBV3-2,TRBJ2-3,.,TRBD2,TGTGCCAGCAGCCAAATTAGCGGGGGGGCAGATACGCAGTATTTT,CASSQISGGADTQYF
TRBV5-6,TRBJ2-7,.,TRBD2,TGTGCCAGCAGCTTGATAGCGGGCTCCTACGAGCAGTACTTC,CASSLIAGSYEQYF
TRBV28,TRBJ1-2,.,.,TGTGCCAGCGTAACAGGAGCTAACTATGGCTACACCTTC,CASVTGANYGYTF